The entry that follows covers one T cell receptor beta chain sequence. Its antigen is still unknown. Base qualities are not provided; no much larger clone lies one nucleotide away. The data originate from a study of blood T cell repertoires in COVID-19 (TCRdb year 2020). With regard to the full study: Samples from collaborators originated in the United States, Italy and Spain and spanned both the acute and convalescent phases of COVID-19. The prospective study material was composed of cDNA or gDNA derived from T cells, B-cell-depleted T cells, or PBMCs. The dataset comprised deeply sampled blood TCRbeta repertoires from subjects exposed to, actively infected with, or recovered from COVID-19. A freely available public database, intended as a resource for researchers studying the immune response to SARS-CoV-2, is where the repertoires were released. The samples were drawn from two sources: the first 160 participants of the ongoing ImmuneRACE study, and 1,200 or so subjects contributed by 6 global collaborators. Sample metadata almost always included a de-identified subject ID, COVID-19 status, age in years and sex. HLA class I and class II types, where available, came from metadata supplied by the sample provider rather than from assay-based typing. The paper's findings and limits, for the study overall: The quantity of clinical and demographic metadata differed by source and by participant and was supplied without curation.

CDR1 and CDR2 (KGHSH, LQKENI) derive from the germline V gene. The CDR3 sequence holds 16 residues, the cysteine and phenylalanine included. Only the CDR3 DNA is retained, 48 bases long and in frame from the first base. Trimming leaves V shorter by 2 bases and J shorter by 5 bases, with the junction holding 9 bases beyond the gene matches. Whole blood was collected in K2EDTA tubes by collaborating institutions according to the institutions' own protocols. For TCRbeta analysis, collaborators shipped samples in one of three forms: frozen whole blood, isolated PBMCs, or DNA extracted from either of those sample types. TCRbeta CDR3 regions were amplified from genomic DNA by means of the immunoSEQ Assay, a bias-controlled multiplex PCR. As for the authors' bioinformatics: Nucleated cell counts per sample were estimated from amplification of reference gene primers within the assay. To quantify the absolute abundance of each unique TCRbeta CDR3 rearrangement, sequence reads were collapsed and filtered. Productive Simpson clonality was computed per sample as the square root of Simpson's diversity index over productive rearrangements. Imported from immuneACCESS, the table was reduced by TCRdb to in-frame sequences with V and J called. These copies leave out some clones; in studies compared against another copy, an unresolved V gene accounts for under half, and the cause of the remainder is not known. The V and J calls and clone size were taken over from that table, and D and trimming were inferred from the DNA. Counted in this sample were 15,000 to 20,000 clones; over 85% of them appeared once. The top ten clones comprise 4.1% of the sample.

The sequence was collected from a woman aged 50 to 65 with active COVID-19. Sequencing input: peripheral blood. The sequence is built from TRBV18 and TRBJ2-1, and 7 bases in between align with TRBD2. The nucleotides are TGTGCCAGCTCACCATATTCCGCGGGAGCCCACAATGAGCAGTTCTTC. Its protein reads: CASSPYSAGAHNEQFF.